This TCR beta chain was captured in a study of CD8+ T cells in alopecia areata. On the study more broadly: Graft recipients were roughly 7-10-week-old female C3H/HeJ mice, and donor skin originated from approximately 6-12-month-old C3H/HeJ mice with spontaneous alopecia.

This CDR3 comprises 14 residues. The V gene's germline CDR1 is NSQYPW and CDR2 LRSPGD (reference sequence). V lost 2 bases and J lost 5, with 7 bases in between. Study observations and caveats: Sequences from scalp samples also cover resident alphabeta T cells of normal skin. Mice showed TCR sharing more clearly than patients did, possibly owing to HLA.

RNA was isolated and reverse transcribed to cDNA, the sequencing template. Clones were sequenced by immunoSEQ multiplex PCR, and TCRdb holds only the in-frame ones, with some missing. There are 200,000 to 300,000 clones in the sample, none observed a single time. In regard to this clone: The antigen is unknown. Gene names are the mouse ones. The CDR3 end lies 3 residues beyond the end of the read and is filled in from the germline J gene.

It was with CD4, CD8alpha, NKG2D, NKG2ACE and other markers that pooled cutaneous lymph node cells were sorted. The origin of this receptor is a C3H/HeJ mouse with alopecia areata. Mouse strain MHC haplotype: H2-k. The sequenced sample was CD4+ T cells sorted from a lymph node. The rearrangement joins TRBV1 to TRBJ1-6; D gene ambiguous. TRBJ1-6 falls under the ORF class, with uncertain function. CDR3 protein: CTCSATQNNSPLYF. The sequenced CDR3 bases are TGCACCTGCAGTGCAACACAGAATAATTCGCCC.